The clone carrying this TCR beta chain occurred a few times. Its antigen is still unknown. The data were taken from a study of CD8 T cells in ankylosing spondylitis. Overall study findings and caveats: Disease-linked clones were CD8+ and relatively rare in peripheral blood. Disease-linked clones were reportedly significantly enriched in matched ankylosing spondylitis synovial fluid. A TCR beta motif of fewer than ten highly homologous variants seemed to mark ankylosing spondylitis blood.

The CDR3 consists of 14 residues. The germline V gene has CDR1 MNHEY and CDR2 SMNVEV (reference sequence). The trim removed 6 bases at V and 9 bases at J, leaving 5 bases unmatched. TCRdb processed the 5' RACE reads anew with MiXCR; each CDR3 protein has one entry. This table has 250,000 or so distinct CDR3 sequences, about a sixth appearing once. The sequenced sample consisted of blood, either unsorted or a sorted T cell fraction (not recorded which). The chain links TRBV27 to TRBJ2-1; 13 positions agree with TRBD2. This TCR was sampled from a male donor with ankylosing spondylitis or in good health (not recorded which). The CDR3 DNA sequence: TGTGCCAGCAGACTAGCGGGAGGGCCGGGTGAGCAGTTCTTC. The encoded protein is CASRLAGGPGEQFF.